Presented here are 32 T cell receptor beta chains from one specimen sequenced in a study of regulatory T cells in long-lasting Graves disease. For TCR beta, libraries came from iRepertoire HTBI primers and Arm-PCR of CDR3 regions. MiXCR, run by TCRdb on the multiplex PCR reads, gives a single entry per CDR3 protein. The table has hundreds of thousands of distinct CDR3 sequences, over 15% seen once. Time point indicated: newly diagnosed GD, antithyroid drugs for less than 3 months. Generation of the TCR library employed RNA extracted from PBMCs. The same data also went into a second study, on T cells in Graves' hyperthyroidism and ophthalmopathy.

This specimen consisted of peripheral blood mononuclear cells (PBMCs), obtained at new diagnosis, from a patient treated with antithyroid drugs. All receptors come from a man aged 40-49 years with Graves disease.

This clonotype was seen ten or more times. The rearrangement joins TRBV11-2 to TRBJ2-3; perhaps TRBD2 as D (5 bases). V was pared by 5 bases and J by 6 bases, with 6 bases between. Germline V gene data show CDR1 as SGHAT and CDR2 as FQNNGV. The CDR3 is made up of 11 amino acids. As DNA, the CDR3 is TGTGCCAGCAGCCAGCGGGATACGCAGTATTTT. Translating it yields CASSQRDTQYF.

This clonotype has only a few counts. The J gene is TRBJ1-2, the V gene TRBV29-1; the D gene is possibly TRBD1 (5 bases). The length of the CDR3 is 10 residues. With 8 bases removed from V and 6 bases from J, the gap between germline ends came to 10 bases. Per the germline V gene, CDR1 is SQVTM and CDR2 is ANQGSEA. DNA for the CDR3: TGCAGCATTGGGACTCATGGCTACACCTTC. Amino acid sequence: CSIGTHGYTF.

Only a few counts were recorded for this clonotype. J is TRBJ2-7 and V is TRBV29-1, with TRBD1 matching over 8 bases. The CDR3 spans 14 residues. V dropped 4 bases and J dropped 3; count of bases not matched to a gene: 8. Germline CDR1 SQVTM, CDR2 ANQGSEA. This CDR3 is CSVGLGQGVYEQYF. The CDR3 DNA is TGCAGCGTTGGCTTAGGACAGGGAGTCTACGAGCAGTACTTC.

This clonotype has a count of ten or more. The V and J genes are TRBV18 and TRBJ2-3; D is perhaps TRBD1 or TRBD2 (5 bases each). The V and J ends lost 1 base and 0 bases respectively, with 8 bases between them. The CDR3 totals 15 residues. Germline V gives CDR1 KGHSH, CDR2 LQKENI. CDR3 sequence (DNA): TGTGCCAGCTCACCACTGGGGGTTAGCACAGATACGCAGTATTTT. Its protein is CASSPLGVSTDTQYF.

This chain links TRBV20-1 with TRBJ1-1; the D gene is possibly TRBD1 (5 bases). The CDR3 is made up of 13 amino acids. Germline assignment: CDR1 DFQATT and CDR2 SNEGSKA (reference sequence). V was shortened by 0 bases and J by 11 bases, with 16 bases between the two germline ends. The CDR3 DNA is TGCAGTGCTAGAGATCTGGTGGGGGGGTGGGCTTTCTTT. Translating gives CSARDLVGGWAFF.

This clonotype was counted ten times or more. The V and J genes are TRBV20-1 and TRBJ2-1, with D perhaps TRBD1 (5 bases). Trimming removed 6 bases at V and 9 bases at J, with 12 bases between. This CDR3 comprises 11 residues. Germline values: CDR1 DFQATT, CDR2 SNEGSKA (reference sequence). For the CDR3, the DNA is TGCAGTGCGACACCCAGGGTTGAGCAGTTCTTC. Amino acids: CSATPRVEQFF.

The sample holds a few counts of this clonotype. The genes are TRBV2 and TRBJ1-6, with 7 positions matching TRBD1. The ends lost 7 bases at V and 7 bases at J; junction bases unmatched: 4. The CDR3 spans 13 residues. Germline CDR1 and CDR2: SNHLY and FYNNEI. CDR3 amino acids: CASTRGLNSPLHF. CDR3 coding DNA: TGTGCCAGCACAAGGGGGCTAAATTCACCCCTCCACTTT.

This clonotype was observed many times. V gene TRBV3-1 combines with J gene TRBJ2-3; the D call may be TRBD1 or TRBD2 (5 bases each). Germline values: CDR1 LGHDT, CDR2 YNNKEL (reference sequence). The germline V and J ends were trimmed by 11 bases and 3 bases, with 24 bases remaining between them. This CDR3 comprises 16 residues. CDR3 nucleotides: TGTGCCGAGGTTCCGGGGAAAAAGGGGCCTACAGATACGCAGTATTTT. Its protein is CAEVPGKKGPTDTQYF.

The chain couples TRBV11-2 to TRBJ2-5, with TRBD2 as a possible D gene (6 bases). The germline V gene has CDR1 SGHAT and CDR2 FQNNGV. Deletions cut 6 bases from V and 0 bases from J, with 14 bases between. This CDR3 is 15 amino acids long. The CDR3 DNA sequence: TGTGCCAGCAGTCCGGGACTGTCAAACCAAGAGACCCAGTACTTC. Encoded protein: CASSPGLSNQETQYF. The variable domain in full, with the rest retrieved from reference TRBV11-2 and TRBJ2-5, is EAGVAQSPRYKIIEKRQSVAFWCNPISGHATLYWYQQILGQGPKLLIQFQNNGVVDDSQLPKDRFSAERLKGVDSTLKIQPAKLEDSAVYLCASSPGLSNQETQYFGPGTRLLVL.

This clonotype was recorded only once. DNA of the CDR3: TGTGCCTTAGACAGGGGGCGAAACACCGGGGAGCTGTTTTTT. Residues: CALDRGRNTGELFF. The chain recombines TRBV30 with TRBJ2-2; 10 bases are a match to TRBD1. J was trimmed by 2 bases and V by 7 bases; bases with no gene match: 4. CDR1 and CDR2 (germline): GTSNPN, SVGIG (reference sequence). The CDR3 runs to 14 residues.

This clonotype was detected many times. The V call is TRBV12-3 or TRBV12-4, the J call TRBJ2-5, with 8 bases identical to TRBD1. The CDR3 has 13 residues. Trimming at V came to 4 bases and at J to 5 bases, leaving 3 bases not matched to a gene. CDR3 DNA sequence: TGTGCCAGCAGTTATACAGGGGGGGAGACCCAGTACTTC. Translating gives CASSYTGGETQYF.

As DNA, the CDR3 is TGTGCCAGCAGGCTGGGAGAGAACACTGAAGCTTTCTTT. Amino acids: CASRLGENTEAFF. The chain carries TRBV7-3 and TRBJ1-1; D gene ambiguous. The ends were cut back, 6 bases at V and 1 base at J, with 9 bases in the middle. Germline loops: CDR1 SGHTA, CDR2 FQGTGA. The CDR3 extends over 13 amino acids.

This clonotype occurred many times. V usage is TRBV12-3 or TRBV12-4 and J usage is TRBJ2-3; weak D call: TRBD2 (6 bases). With 7 bases removed from V and 3 bases from J, the gap between germline ends came to 14 bases. The length of the CDR3 is 14 residues. The CDR3 bases are TGTGCCAGCACCGCACTCCGGGGGACAGATACGCAGTATTTT. Its translation is CASTALRGTDTQYF.

This clonotype occurred once. This chain uses TRBV7-6 with TRBJ2-7; possible D gene TRBD2, 6 bases. The CDR3 spans 15 residues. V dropped 3 bases and J dropped 4 bases, with 16 bases sitting between them. CDR1 is SGHVS and CDR2 is FNYEAQ in the germline V gene. In DNA form, the CDR3 reads TGTGCCAGCAGCTTGTCGGTCCGGGAGTCTTACGAGCAGTACTTC. It encodes CASSLSVRESYEQYF. The entire variable domain, with the rest obtained from reference TRBV7-6 and TRBJ2-7, is as follows: GAGVSQSPRYKVTKRGQDVALRCDPISGHVSLYWYRQALGQGPEFLTYFNYEAQQDKSGLPNDRFSAERPEGSISTLTIQRTEQRDSAMYRCASSLSVRESYEQYFGPGTRLTVT.

To note about this clonotype: This may be a read error, as it is one base from a much larger clone. The chain has TRBV7-2 and TRBJ2-1; D perhaps matches TRBD1 (6 bases). Germline V gene data show CDR1 as SGHTA and CDR2 as FQGNSA. The length of the CDR3 is 13 residues. Trimming removed 5 bases at V and 10 bases at J, with 15 bases between. CDR3 bases: TGTGCCAGCAGCGACGGGGACACCTACGAGCAGTTCTTC. Its protein is CASSDGDTYEQFF.

About this clonotype: Being one base from a much bigger clone, this may be a read error. The chain combines TRBV12-3 or TRBV12-4 with TRBJ2-5, with a tentative D call TRBD1 (6 bases). CDR3 length: 14 amino acids. The V end was cut by 5 bases, the J end by 4 bases, with 14 bases between. The chain's CDR3 is CASSPRGQRETQYF. CDR3 nucleotide sequence: TGTGCCAGCAGTCCAAGGGGACAAAGAGAGACCCAGTACTTC.

This clonotype was recorded at least ten times. This chain connects TRBV20-1 to TRBJ2-1; 9 bases fit TRBD2. Germline CDR1 is DFQATT and CDR2 is SNEGSKA (reference sequence). Trimming took 6 bases from V and 5 from J; bases not matched to a gene: 2. The CDR3 is 12 residues long. This CDR3 reads CSAIAGDNEQFF. For the CDR3, the DNA is TGCAGTGCCATAGCGGGGGACAATGAGCAGTTCTTC.

This clonotype occurred many times. CDR3 DNA sequence: TGCAGTGCTAGTTTAGGCAATCAGCCCCAGCATTTT. Protein product: CSASLGNQPQHF. The chain is built from TRBV20-1 and TRBJ1-5; no reliable D call. Deletions cut 3 bases from V and 2 bases from J, with 5 bases between. Per germline, CDR1 DFQATT and CDR2 SNEGSKA (reference sequence). CDR3 length: 12 amino acids.

This clonotype was counted between two and nine times. The J gene is TRBJ2-5, the V gene TRBV6-1; weak D call: TRBD1 (5 bases). The V gene lost 1 base and the J gene lost 5 bases, with 14 bases spanning the gap. Germline V lookup: CDR1 MNHNS, CDR2 SASEGT. The CDR3 contains 15 residues. CDR3 sequence (DNA): TGTGCCAGCAGTGAAGGGTGGCAGGGTTGGGAGACCCAGTACTTC. Translation gives CASSEGWQGWETQYF.

This clonotype was observed a few times. The chain combines TRBV24-1 with TRBJ2-1; the match to TRBD2 covers 13 bases. The CDR3 runs 18 residues. V was pared by 4 bases and J by 0 bases, with 5 bases of the junction left unmatched. Per the germline V gene, CDR1 is KGHDR and CDR2 is SFDVKD. Written as DNA, the CDR3 is TGTGCCACCAGTGAACGGACTAGCGGGGGTAGCTCCTACAATGAGCAGTTCTTC. As protein: CATSERTSGGSSYNEQFF.

This clonotype was counted only a few times. A much larger clone differs by one base, so this may be a read error. Because it lacks the conserved phenylalanine or tryptophan at the end, this CDR3 is likely a read error. The chain recombines TRBV5-1 with TRBJ2-3; TRBD2 agrees at 8 bases. The V gene's germline CDR1 is SGHRS and CDR2 YFSETQ. V gave up 0 bases and J gave up 4 bases; unmatched junction bases: 4. The CDR3 is made up of 15 amino acids. The CDR3 bases are TGCGCCAGCAGCTTGGCGCGCGGGGGGCCAGATACGCAGTATCTT. Encoded protein: CASSLARGGPDTQYL.

This clonotype was picked up a small number of times. The chain combines TRBV4-1 with TRBJ1-5, with D perhaps TRBD1 (5 bases). The ends were cut back, 0 bases at V and 0 bases at J, with 12 bases in the middle. Germline CDR1 and CDR2: MGHRA and YSYEKL. The CDR3 covers 17 residues. The DNA of the CDR3 is TGCGCCAGCAGCCAAGATCTGGAAGACAGTAGCAATCAGCCCCAGCATTTT. This translates into CASSQDLEDSSNQPQHF.

This clonotype was seen repeatedly, ten times or more. The chain employs TRBV10-3 and TRBJ2-1; D is possibly TRBD2 (6 bases). The CDR3 has 15 amino acids. V gave up 6 bases and J gave up 0 bases, with 12 bases separating them. The V gene's germline CDR1 is ENHRY and CDR2 SYGVKD. Here the CDR3 DNA reads TGTGCCATCAGGGGGGACTTAAGCTCCTACAATGAGCAGTTCTTC. As protein: CAIRGDLSSYNEQFF.

Ten or more counts support this clonotype. This chain uses TRBV28 with TRBJ1-1; D call uncertain. Trimming pared 6 bases from V and 1 base from J, leaving 9 bases between. The length of the CDR3 is 13 residues. Germline lookup yields CDR1 MDHEN and CDR2 SYDVKM. The CDR3 loop is CASRRKENTEAFF. The CDR3 DNA reads as TGTGCCAGCAGACGCAAGGAGAACACTGAAGCTTTCTTT.

This clonotype turned up a few times. The genes are TRBV30 and TRBJ1-2; no reliable D call. The CDR3 covers 14 residues. Trimming stripped 4 bases from V and 3 bases from J, with 15 bases between. Per germline, CDR1 GTSNPN and CDR2 SVGIG (reference sequence). DNA for the CDR3: TGTGCCTGGAAGAGAGATCTTCGATACTATGGCTACACCTTC. Translated, it gives CAWKRDLRYYGYTF.

There are a few counts of this clonotype. The chain has TRBV5-6 and TRBJ1-6, with a weak D call TRBD1 (6 bases). The CDR3 is 14 residues long. Germline loops: CDR1 SGHDT, CDR2 YYEEEE. The germline V and J ends were trimmed by 4 bases and 13 bases, with 18 bases remaining between them. The CDR3 nucleotides are TGTGCCAGCAGCATACTACAGGGACGCGGGCCCCTCCACTTT. Residues: CASSILQGRGPLHF.

This clonotype was observed a handful of times. The chain combines TRBV28 with TRBJ2-6; D not certain. There are 15 residues in the CDR3. CDR1 and CDR2 (germline): MDHEN, SYDVKM. V shed 3 bases and J shed 0 bases, with 6 bases lying between them. The CDR3 bases are TGTGCCAGCAGTTTGCAGATCTCTGGGGCCAACGTCCTGACTTTC. Its translation: CASSLQISGANVLTF.

The genes are TRBV29-1 and TRBJ1-2; possible D gene TRBD1, 6 bases. This CDR3 contains 15 residues. Germline-derived CDR1 and CDR2 are SQVTM and ANQGSEA. The V end was cut by 2 bases, the J end by 2 bases, with 15 bases between. The CDR3 loop is CSVELLRTVNYGYTF. DNA for the CDR3: TGCAGCGTTGAACTTCTTAGGACAGTCAACTATGGCTACACCTTC.

This clonotype was observed at least ten times. J is TRBJ2-7 and V is TRBV4-2, with TRBD1 identical over 9 bases. Germline trimming cut 4 bases from V and 2 bases from J; bases unmatched to any gene: 9. CDR1 and CDR2 (germline): LGHNA, YNFKEQ. CDR3 length: 16 amino acids. The CDR3 loop is CASSRPGQGETYEQYF. For the CDR3, the DNA is TGTGCCAGCAGCCGGCCGGGACAGGGAGAAACCTACGAGCAGTACTTC.

The J gene is TRBJ2-3, the V gene TRBV20-1; D is undetermined. Germline CDR1 reads DFQATT; CDR2 reads SNEGSKA (reference sequence). This CDR3 has 12 residues. V was clipped by 6 bases and J by 6 bases, with 13 bases between them. CDR3 region: CSASRPEDTQYF. The CDR3 bases are TGCAGTGCCAGCCGTCCCGAGGATACGCAGTATTTT.

This clonotype was counted a few times. The V and J genes are TRBV5-1 and TRBJ2-7, with 9 bases aligning to TRBD1. The CDR3 sequence is 14 residues long. Germline CDR1 reads SGHRS; CDR2 reads YFSETQ. Germline trimming cut 2 bases from V and 6 bases from J; bases unmatched to any gene: 6. The CDR3 DNA sequence: TGCGCCAGCAGCTTTGGGACAGGGATCCGCGAGCAGTACTTC. This gives the protein CASSFGTGIREQYF. Full variable domain (outside the CDR3, taken from reference TRBV5-1 and TRBJ2-7): KAGVTQTPRYLIKTRGQQVTLSCSPISGHRSVSWYQQTPGQGLQFLFEYFSETQRNKGNFPGRFSGRQFSNSRSEMNVSTLELGDSALYLCASSFGTGIREQYFGPGTRLTVT.

This clonotype came up many times. This chain joins TRBV4-2 and TRBJ2-7; D not certain. The germline gives CDR1 LGHNA, CDR2 YNFKEQ. The CDR3 is made up of 14 amino acids. V lost 0 bases and J lost 4, with 10 bases in between. The DNA of the CDR3 is TGTGCCAGCAGCCAAGATTGGGAAAGGTACGAGCAGTACTTC. Translation gives CASSQDWERYEQYF.